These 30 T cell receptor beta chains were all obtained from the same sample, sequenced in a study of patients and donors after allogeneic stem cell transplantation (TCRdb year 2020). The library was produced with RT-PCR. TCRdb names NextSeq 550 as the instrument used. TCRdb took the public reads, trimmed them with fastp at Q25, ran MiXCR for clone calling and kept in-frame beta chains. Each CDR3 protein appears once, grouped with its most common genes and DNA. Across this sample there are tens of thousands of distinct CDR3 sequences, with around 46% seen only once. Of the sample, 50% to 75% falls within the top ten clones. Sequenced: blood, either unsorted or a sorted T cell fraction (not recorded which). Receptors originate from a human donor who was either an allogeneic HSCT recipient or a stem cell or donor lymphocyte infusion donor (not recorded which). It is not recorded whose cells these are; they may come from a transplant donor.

CDR3 sequence: CSARAGDGEKLFF. DNA of the CDR3: TGCAGTGCTAGGGCAGGGGATGGCGAAAAACTGTTTTTT. The gene calls are TRBV20-1 and TRBJ1-4; tentative D call: TRBD1 (6 bases). CDR1 is DFQATT and CDR2 is SNEGSKA in the germline V gene (reference sequence). The CDR3 is made up of 13 amino acids. The ends were cut back, 3 bases at V and 8 bases at J, with 13 bases in the middle.

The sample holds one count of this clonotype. The CDR3 DNA reads as TGCAGCGCGGGCCTGGGGCCAGGGGGCCTGAACACTGAAGCTTTCTTT. Its translation is CSAGLGPGGLNTEAFF. This sequence joins TRBV29-1 and TRBJ1-1; 8 bases agree with TRBD1. This CDR3 region has 16 residues. V lost 7 bases, J lost 0 bases, and 13 bases stayed unmatched. From germline, CDR1 is SQVTM and CDR2 ANQGSEA.

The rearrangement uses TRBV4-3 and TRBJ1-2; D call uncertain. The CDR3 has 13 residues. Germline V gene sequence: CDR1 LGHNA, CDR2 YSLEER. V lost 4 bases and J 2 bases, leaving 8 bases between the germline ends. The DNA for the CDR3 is TGCGCCAGCAGCCGACGGGTGAACTATGGCTACACCTTC. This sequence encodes CASSRRVNYGYTF.

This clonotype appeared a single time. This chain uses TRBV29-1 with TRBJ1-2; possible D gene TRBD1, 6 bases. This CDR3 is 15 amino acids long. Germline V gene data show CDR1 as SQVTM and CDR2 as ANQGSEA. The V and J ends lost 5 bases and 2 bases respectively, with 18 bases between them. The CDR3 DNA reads TGCAGCGTTACCATTTGGGGCACAGGGAACTATGGCTACACCTTC. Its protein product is CSVTIWGTGNYGYTF.

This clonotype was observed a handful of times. CDR3 nucleotides: TGTGCCAGCAGCACGGGACAGGGAACTGGAAACACCATATATTTT. Translating it yields CASSTGQGTGNTIYF. V is TRBV12-3 or TRBV12-4 and J is TRBJ1-3; the match to TRBD1 covers 9 bases. The CDR3 has 15 residues. The J segment lost 2 bases and the V segment lost 6 bases, leaving 5 bases of the junction unmatched.

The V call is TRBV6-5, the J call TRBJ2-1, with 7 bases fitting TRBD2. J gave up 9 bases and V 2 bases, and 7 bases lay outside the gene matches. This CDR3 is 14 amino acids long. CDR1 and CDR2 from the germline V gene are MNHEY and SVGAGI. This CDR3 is CASSYGLRETEQFF. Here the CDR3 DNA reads TGTGCCAGCAGTTACGGTCTGCGGGAGACTGAGCAGTTCTTC.

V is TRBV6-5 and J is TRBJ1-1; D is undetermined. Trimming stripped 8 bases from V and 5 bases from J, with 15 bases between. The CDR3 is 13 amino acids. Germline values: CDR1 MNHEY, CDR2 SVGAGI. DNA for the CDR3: TGTGCCAGCGGGTTAGGTCCATTGACTGAAGCTTTCTTT. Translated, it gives CASGLGPLTEAFF.

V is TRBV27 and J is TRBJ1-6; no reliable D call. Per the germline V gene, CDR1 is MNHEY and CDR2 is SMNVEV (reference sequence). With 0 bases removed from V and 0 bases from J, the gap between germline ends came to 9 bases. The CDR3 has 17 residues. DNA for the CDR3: TGTGCCAGCAGTTTATCGATTGCGGGCTCCTATAATTCACCCCTCCACTTT. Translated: CASSLSIAGSYNSPLHF.

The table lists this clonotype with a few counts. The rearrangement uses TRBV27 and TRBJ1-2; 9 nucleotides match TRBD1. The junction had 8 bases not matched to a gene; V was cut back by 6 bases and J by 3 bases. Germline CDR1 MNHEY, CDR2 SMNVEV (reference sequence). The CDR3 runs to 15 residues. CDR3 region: CASSPDRGAYYGYTF. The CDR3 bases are TGTGCCAGCAGCCCGGACAGGGGAGCCTACTATGGCTACACCTTC.

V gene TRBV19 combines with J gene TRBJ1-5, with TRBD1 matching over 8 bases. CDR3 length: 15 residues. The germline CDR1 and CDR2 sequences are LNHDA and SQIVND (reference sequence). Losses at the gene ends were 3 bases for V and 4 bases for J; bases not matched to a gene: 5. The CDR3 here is CASSIEGQGNQPQHF. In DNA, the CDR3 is TGTGCCAGTAGTATTGAAGGACAGGGAAATCAGCCCCAGCATTTT.

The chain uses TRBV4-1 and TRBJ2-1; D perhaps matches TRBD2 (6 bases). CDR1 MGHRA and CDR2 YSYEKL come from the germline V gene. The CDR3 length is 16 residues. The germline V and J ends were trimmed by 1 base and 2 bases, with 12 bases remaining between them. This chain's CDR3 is CASSQVGGPAYNEQFF. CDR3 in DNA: TGCGCCAGCAGCCAAGTCGGGGGACCCGCCTACAATGAGCAGTTCTTC.

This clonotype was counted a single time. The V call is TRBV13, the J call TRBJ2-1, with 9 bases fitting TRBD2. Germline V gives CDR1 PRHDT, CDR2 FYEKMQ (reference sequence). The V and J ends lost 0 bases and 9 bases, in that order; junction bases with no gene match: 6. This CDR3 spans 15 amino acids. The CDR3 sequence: CASSLGVAGVGEQFF. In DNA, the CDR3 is TGTGCCAGCAGCTTAGGTGTAGCGGGAGTGGGTGAGCAGTTCTTC.

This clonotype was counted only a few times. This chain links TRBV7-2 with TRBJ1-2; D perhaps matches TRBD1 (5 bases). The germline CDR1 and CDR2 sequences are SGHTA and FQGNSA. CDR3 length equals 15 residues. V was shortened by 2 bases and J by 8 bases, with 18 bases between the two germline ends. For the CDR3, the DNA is TGTGCCAGCAGCTTATCGACAGCCGGTTTAGGGGGCTACACCTTC. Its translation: CASSLSTAGLGGYTF.

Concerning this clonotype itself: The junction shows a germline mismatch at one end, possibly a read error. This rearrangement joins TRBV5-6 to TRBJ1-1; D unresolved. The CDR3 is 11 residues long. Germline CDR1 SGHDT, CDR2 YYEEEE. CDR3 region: CASGFATEAFF. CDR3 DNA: TGTGCCAGCGGCTTCGCGACTGAAGCTTTCTTT. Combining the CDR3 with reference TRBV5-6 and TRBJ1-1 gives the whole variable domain DAGVTQSPTHLIKTRGQQVTLRCSPKSGHDTVSWYQQALGQGPQFIFQYYEEEERQRGNFPDRFSGHQFPNYSSELNVNALLLGDSALYLCASGFATEAFFGQGTRLTVV.

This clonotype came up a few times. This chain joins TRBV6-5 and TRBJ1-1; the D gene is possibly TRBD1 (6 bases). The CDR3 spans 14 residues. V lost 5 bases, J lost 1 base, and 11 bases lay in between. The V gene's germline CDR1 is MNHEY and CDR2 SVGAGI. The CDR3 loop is CASSEIGGNTEAFF. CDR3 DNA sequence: TGTGCCAGCAGTGAAATAGGGGGGAACACTGAAGCTTTCTTT.

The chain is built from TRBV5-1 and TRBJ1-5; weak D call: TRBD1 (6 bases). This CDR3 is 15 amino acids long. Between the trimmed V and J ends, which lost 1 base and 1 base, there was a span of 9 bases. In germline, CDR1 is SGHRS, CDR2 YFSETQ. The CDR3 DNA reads TGCGCCAGCAGCTTGTCGGGGGCCAGCAATCAGCCCCAGCATTTT. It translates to CASSLSGASNQPQHF.

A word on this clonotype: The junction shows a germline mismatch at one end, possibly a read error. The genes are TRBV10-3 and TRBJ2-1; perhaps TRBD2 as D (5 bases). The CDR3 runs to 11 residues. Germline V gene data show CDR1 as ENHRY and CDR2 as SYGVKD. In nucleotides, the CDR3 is TGTGCGTTAGGGAGCCACAAGGAGCAGTTCTTC. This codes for CALGSHKEQFF.

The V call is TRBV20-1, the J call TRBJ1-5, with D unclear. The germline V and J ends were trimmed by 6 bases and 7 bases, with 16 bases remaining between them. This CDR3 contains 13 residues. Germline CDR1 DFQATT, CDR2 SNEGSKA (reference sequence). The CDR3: CSAIPAGDQPQHF. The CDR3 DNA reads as TGCAGTGCAATCCCGGCAGGAGACCAGCCCCAGCATTTT.

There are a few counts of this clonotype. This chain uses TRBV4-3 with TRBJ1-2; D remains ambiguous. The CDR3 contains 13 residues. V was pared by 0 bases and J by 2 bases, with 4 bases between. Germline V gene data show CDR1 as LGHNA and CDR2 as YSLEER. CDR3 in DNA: TGCGCCAGCAGCCAAGACAGAAACTATGGCTACACCTTC. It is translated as CASSQDRNYGYTF.

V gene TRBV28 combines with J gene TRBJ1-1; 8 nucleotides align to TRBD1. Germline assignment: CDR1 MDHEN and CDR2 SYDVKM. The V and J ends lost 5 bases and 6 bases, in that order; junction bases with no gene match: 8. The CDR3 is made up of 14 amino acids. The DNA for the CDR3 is TGTGCCAGCAGTACTCGGACAGGGACCGCTGAAGCTTTCTTT. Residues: CASSTRTGTAEAFF.

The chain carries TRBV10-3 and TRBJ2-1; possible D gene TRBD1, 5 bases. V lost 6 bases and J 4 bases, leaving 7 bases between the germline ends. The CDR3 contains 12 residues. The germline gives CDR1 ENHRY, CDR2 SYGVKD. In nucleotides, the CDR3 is TGTGCCATCAGGAACAGGTACAATGAGCAGTTCTTC. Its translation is CAIRNRYNEQFF.

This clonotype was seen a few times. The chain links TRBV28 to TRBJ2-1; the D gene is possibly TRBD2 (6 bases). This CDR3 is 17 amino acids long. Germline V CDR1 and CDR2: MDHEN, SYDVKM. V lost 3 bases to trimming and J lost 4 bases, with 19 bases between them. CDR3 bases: TGTGCCAGCAGTTTCGGAGGGGAAGGGGCAGGATACAATGAGCAGTTCTTC. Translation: CASSFGGEGAGYNEQFF.

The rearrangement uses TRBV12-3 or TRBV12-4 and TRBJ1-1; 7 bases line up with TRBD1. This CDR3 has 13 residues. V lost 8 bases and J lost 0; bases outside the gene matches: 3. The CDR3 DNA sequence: TGTGCCAGCGAGGGACAGCTGAACACTGAAGCTTTCTTT. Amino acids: CASEGQLNTEAFF.

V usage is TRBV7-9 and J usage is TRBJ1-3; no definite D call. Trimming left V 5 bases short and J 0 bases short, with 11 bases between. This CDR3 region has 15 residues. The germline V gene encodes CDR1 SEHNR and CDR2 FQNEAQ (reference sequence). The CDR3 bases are TGTGCCAGCAGCCCTGGACTGAGCTCTGGAAACACCATATATTTT. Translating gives CASSPGLSSGNTIYF.

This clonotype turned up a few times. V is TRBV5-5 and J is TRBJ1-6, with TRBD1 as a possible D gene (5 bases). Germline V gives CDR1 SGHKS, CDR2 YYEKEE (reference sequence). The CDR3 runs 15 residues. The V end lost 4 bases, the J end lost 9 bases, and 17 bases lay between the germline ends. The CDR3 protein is CASSVRSDGGSPLHF. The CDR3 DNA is TGTGCCAGCAGCGTACGGTCGGACGGGGGTTCACCCCTCCACTTT.

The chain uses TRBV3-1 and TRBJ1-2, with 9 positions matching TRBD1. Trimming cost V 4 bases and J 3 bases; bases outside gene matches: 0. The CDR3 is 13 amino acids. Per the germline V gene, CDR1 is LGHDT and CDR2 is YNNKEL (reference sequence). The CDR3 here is CASSRDRDYGYTF. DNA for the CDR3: TGTGCCAGCAGCCGGGACAGGGACTATGGCTACACCTTC.

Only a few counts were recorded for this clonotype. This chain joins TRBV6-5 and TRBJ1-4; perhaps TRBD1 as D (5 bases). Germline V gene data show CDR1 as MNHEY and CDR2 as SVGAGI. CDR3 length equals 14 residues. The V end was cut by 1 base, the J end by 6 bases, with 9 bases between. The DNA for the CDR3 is TGTGCCAGCAGTTACTTGGGACGGGATGAAAAACTGTTTTTT. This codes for CASSYLGRDEKLFF.

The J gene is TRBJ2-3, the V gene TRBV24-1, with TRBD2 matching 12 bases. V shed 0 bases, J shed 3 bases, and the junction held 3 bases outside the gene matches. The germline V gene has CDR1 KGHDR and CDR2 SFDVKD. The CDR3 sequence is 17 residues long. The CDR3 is CATSDLSGLAGTDTQYF. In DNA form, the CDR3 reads TGTGCCACCAGTGATTTGTCCGGACTAGCGGGAACAGATACGCAGTATTTT.

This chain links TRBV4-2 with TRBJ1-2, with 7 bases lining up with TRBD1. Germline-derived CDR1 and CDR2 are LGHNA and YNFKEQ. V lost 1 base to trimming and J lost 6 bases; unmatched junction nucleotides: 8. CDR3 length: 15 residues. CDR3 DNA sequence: TGTGCCAGCAGCCAAGTTCACGGCAGGGGGGATGGCTACACCTTC. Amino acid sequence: CASSQVHGRGDGYTF.

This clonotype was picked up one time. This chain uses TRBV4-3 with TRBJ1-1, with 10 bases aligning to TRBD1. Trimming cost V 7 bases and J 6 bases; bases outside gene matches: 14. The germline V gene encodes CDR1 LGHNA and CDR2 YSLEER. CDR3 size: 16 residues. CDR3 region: CASTPENDRGRPEAFF. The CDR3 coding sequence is TGCGCCAGCACCCCGGAAAATGACAGGGGGCGTCCTGAAGCTTTCTTT.